This is a list of T cell receptor beta chains from one sample in a study of T cells after yellow fever vaccination. TCRdb re-called the 5' RACE reads with MiXCR, one entry per CDR3 protein. The table lists roughly 310,000 distinct CDR3 sequences, more than 3% of them singletons. Sample: PBMCs, taken on the day of the yellow fever booster vaccination. All receptors come from a man between 18 and 35 years old who received the YFV17D yellow fever vaccine. The CDR3 runs from the conserved cysteine through the conserved F or W. Each record gives: J gene, D gene, clone size, V gene, CDR3 DNA, CDR3 protein. D genes are given only for firm matches. Size values are once, few and many counts, or a class for expanded clones, and some rows have none.

TRBJ1-4,.,many,TRBV7-2,TGTGCCAGCAGCTTCCGGGGCACTCCTAATGAAAAACTGTTTTTT,CASSFRGTPNEKLFF
TRBJ2-7,TRBD1,many,TRBV29-1,TGCAGCGTTGGGACAGGGGGCAGGTACGAGCAGTACTTC,CSVGTGGRYEQYF
TRBJ2-7,TRBD2,many,TRBV7-9,TGTGCCAGCAGCCCGGGGACTAGCGGGCCCAAACTCTACGAGCAGTACTTC,CASSPGTSGPKLYEQYF
TRBJ2-7,.,.,TRBV5-1,TGCGCCAGCAGCCGAAGGAGTCAGGGCCCACGCGAGCAGTACTTC,CASSRRSQGPREQYF
TRBJ2-7,TRBD1,many,TRBV5-1,TGCGCCAGCAGCTCGGCCGGGACAGGTTTCTACGAGCAGTACTTC,CASSSAGTGFYEQYF
TRBJ2-3,TRBD2,.,TRBV5-1,TGCGCCAGCAGCTCGGGACTAGCGGGGACCACAGATACGCAGTATTTT,CASSSGLAGTTDTQYF
TRBJ1-5,.,many,TRBV28,TGTGCCAGCAGCCTAGGATCTCGGTGGGAACCCCAGCATTTT,CASSLGSRWEPQHF
TRBJ2-7,.,.,TRBV30,TGTGCCTGGAGTGTAGGGCTAGCAACCTACGAGCAGTACTTC,CAWSVGLATYEQYF
TRBJ2-2,TRBD1,many,TRBV20-1,TGCAGTGCTAGATCAGGGGGCGGCACCGGGGAGCTGTTTTTT,CSARSGGGTGELFF
TRBJ2-7,.,many,TRBV20-1,TGCAGTGCTAGAGAGGGGGCGCAGAGGGAGCAGTACTTC,CSAREGAQREQYF
TRBJ1-1,.,.,TRBV7-6,TGTGCCAGCAGCCCCCTTTGGGACAACACTGAAGCTTTCTTT,CASSPLWDNTEAFF
TRBJ2-3,TRBD1,.,TRBV20-1,TGCAGTGCTAGAGTACCGGGACAGAGCACAGATACGCAGTATTTT,CSARVPGQSTDTQYF
TRBJ1-2,TRBD1,many,TRBV6-5,TGTGCCAGCAGCCGATACAGGGGTAGCTATGGCTACACCTTC,CASSRYRGSYGYTF
TRBJ1-6,.,many,TRBV28,TGTGCCAGCAGCCCTTCACCTAATTCACCCCTCCACTTT,CASSPSPNSPLHF
TRBJ1-1,.,many,TRBV7-3,TGTGCCAGCAGGCTCAGGGGAAACACTGAAGCTTTCTTT,CASRLRGNTEAFF
TRBJ2-7,TRBD1,.,TRBV4-1,TGCGCCAGCAGCCACCCGGGACAGGGGTCCTACGAGCAGTACTTC,CASSHPGQGSYEQYF
TRBJ1-1,.,.,TRBV7-2,TGTGCCAGCAGCTTTGAAGGGTGGGGCACTGAAGCTTTCTTT,CASSFEGWGTEAFF
TRBJ1-1,.,many,TRBV6-2/TRBV6-3,TGTGCCAGCGGCCACATCGGGGAGACCACTGAAGCTTTCTTT,CASGHIGETTEAFF
TRBJ2-4,TRBD1,.,TRBV7-6,TGTGCCAGCAGCTTATCAAATGGACAGGGCCTGGACATTCAGTACTTC,CASSLSNGQGLDIQYF
TRBJ2-6,.,many,TRBV6-1,TGTGCCCCCTGGCATCGGAACCCCCCCTCTGGGGCCAACGTCCTGACTTTC,CAPWHRNPPSGANVLTF
TRBJ1-2,TRBD1,.,TRBV4-3,TGCGCCAGCAGCCAAGAGAGTGTACAGGGGGGCGTCTATGGCTACACCTTC,CASSQESVQGGVYGYTF
TRBJ2-1,TRBD1,few,TRBV5-6,TGTGCCAGCAGCTACGACAGGGAGTCTAACAATGAGCAGTTCTTC,CASSYDRESNNEQFF
TRBJ2-1,.,.,TRBV7-7,TGTGCTAGCAGCCCTACTTTAGTCGAAGTTGGTGAGCAGTTCTTC,CASSPTLVEVGEQFF
TRBJ2-2,TRBD1,many,TRBV6-5,TGTGCCAGCAGTTCTATCGGGACAGAAACCGGGGAGCTGTTTTTT,CASSSIGTETGELFF
TRBJ1-2,.,many,TRBV7-9,TGTGCCAGCAGCCCTGGGGAGGTCTATGGCTACACCTTC,CASSPGEVYGYTF
TRBJ1-4,.,.,TRBV20-1,TGCAGTGCTAGAGAGGGCAGTGTTAATGAAAAACTGTTTTTT,CSAREGSVNEKLFF
TRBJ2-7,TRBD2,.,TRBV20-1,TGCAGTGCTAGAGACACGGGGGGGTCTTCCTACGAGCAGTACTTC,CSARDTGGSSYEQYF
TRBJ2-3,TRBD2,many,TRBV20-1,TGCAGTGCTTCTTTCGGACTAGCGGCTAGCACAGATACGCAGTATTTT,CSASFGLAASTDTQYF
TRBJ2-5,TRBD2,many,TRBV4-1,TGCGCCAGCAGCCAAGGGCTAGCGGGGGGGCCTATACGAGAGACCCAGTACTTC,CASSQGLAGGPIRETQYF
TRBJ1-6,TRBD1,many,TRBV9,TGTGCCAGCAGCTCCCGGGACAGGTTAAATTCACCCCTCCACTTT,CASSSRDRLNSPLHF
TRBJ2-2,.,many,TRBV6-5,TGTGCCAGCAGTTACCACGACACCCTCACCGGGGAGCTGTTTTTT,CASSYHDTLTGELFF
TRBJ1-2,.,few,TRBV24-1,TGTGCCACCAGTGGCAGGGGTCGGGATGGCTACACCTTC,CATSGRGRDGYTF
TRBJ2-7,TRBD1,few,TRBV6-5,TGTGCCAGCAGTTACTCAGGGGGACAGGGCTACGAGCAGTACTTC,CASSYSGGQGYEQYF
TRBJ2-5,.,few,TRBV5-5,TGTGCCAGCAGCCTAGCATGGAATCAAGAGACCCAGTACTTC,CASSLAWNQETQYF
TRBJ2-3,.,.,TRBV4-1,TGCGCCAGCAGCCAAGTAAGCCATAGCGGCACAGATACGCAGTATTTT,CASSQVSHSGTDTQYF
TRBJ1-2,.,few,TRBV21-1,TGTGCCAGCACCTGGGACAGGGGGCGAGAGGGCTACACCTTC,CASTWDRGREGYTF
TRBJ1-1,.,many,TRBV5-1,TGTGCCAGCAGTCCCGACGGGAACACTGAAGCTTTCTTT,CASSPDGNTEAFF
TRBJ2-5,TRBD2,many,TRBV20-1,TGCAGTGCTAAGCGGGGCGGGTGGGAGACCCAGTACTTC,CSAKRGGWETQYF
TRBJ2-7,TRBD2,few,TRBV12-3/TRBV12-4,TGTGCCAGCATGATCTCCGGGACTAGTTTCGACGAGCAGTACTTC,CASMISGTSFDEQYF
TRBJ1-1,.,.,TRBV5-4,TGTGCCAGCAGCTTGGGGCAGCTCGGGGAAGCTTTCTTT,CASSLGQLGEAFF
TRBJ2-1,TRBD1,many,TRBV3-1,TGTGCCAGCAGCCACCGGGCGGCAGGGGGCAAGAATGAGCAGTTCTTC,CASSHRAAGGKNEQFF
TRBJ1-6,TRBD1,.,TRBV5-4,TGTGCCAGCAGCAACCGGGACAGGGGGTCTTCACCCCTCCACTTT,CASSNRDRGSSPLHF
TRBJ2-7,.,many,TRBV4-3,TGCGCCAGCAGCCAGGGATACTCCTACGAGCAGTACTTC,CASSQGYSYEQYF
TRBJ1-1,.,.,TRBV6-6,TGTGCCAGCAGTTATTTGAGCAGGGGATCTGAAGCTTTCTTT,CASSYLSRGSEAFF
TRBJ2-5,.,many,TRBV5-1,TGCGCCAGCAGCTTGGCCGATCAAGATAGTGGGACCCAGTACTTC,CASSLADQDSGTQYF
TRBJ1-4,.,many,TRBV5-1,TGCGCCAGCAGCTTCGCGGCCTGGGAAAAACTGTTTTTT,CASSFAAWEKLFF
TRBJ2-1,.,many,TRBV20-1,TGCAGTGGACCTCCGCTCCTCGGGTCCCGCGAGCAGTTCTTC,CSGPPLLGSREQFF
TRBJ2-3,.,.,TRBV20-1,TGCAGTGCTCCGGGGCGGTCCCCAACAGATACGCAGTATTTT,CSAPGRSPTDTQYF
TRBJ2-7,.,few,TRBV11-2,TGTGCCAGCAGCGTCGGAAGGGGGTACGAGCAGTACTTC,CASSVGRGYEQYF
TRBJ2-3,.,few,TRBV9,TGTGCCAGCAGCGTAGTTTGGGGGGGGCACGAAGATACGCAGTATTTT,CASSVVWGGHEDTQYF
TRBJ2-5,TRBD1,few,TRBV12-3/TRBV12-4,TGTGCCAGCAGATTGACAGGGCTCGAAGAGACCCAGTACTTC,CASRLTGLEETQYF
TRBJ2-3,TRBD1,few,TRBV4-3,TGCGCCAGCAGCCAATCACAGGGGGCGCGGGGAGATACGCAGTATTTT,CASSQSQGARGDTQYF
TRBJ1-5,.,.,TRBV19,TGTGCCAGTAGTACGCCATGGACACGAGATCAGCCCCAGCATTTT,CASSTPWTRDQPQHF
TRBJ2-3,TRBD1,few,TRBV27,TGTGCCAGCAGGTCCCCGGGACAGGGGACAGATACGCAGTATTTT,CASRSPGQGTDTQYF
TRBJ2-7,.,few,TRBV29-1,TGCAGCGTTGAAACAGGAGACTACTACGAGCAGTACTTC,CSVETGDYYEQYF